This TCR beta chain was found in a study of long-term antiretroviral therapy in people with HIV. Version v3.0 of the immunoSEQ assay was performed at survey level. Here immunoSEQ multiplex PCR was the method, and the copy in TCRdb shows in-frame clones only, minus some. Of over 25,000 clones listed, about 95% are singletons. Germline V gives CDR1 MNHNS, CDR2 SASEGT. This CDR3 spans 12 amino acids. V was pared by 5 bases and J by 6 bases, with 4 bases of the junction left unmatched. The sequence derives from a man aged 25 to 40 with HIV. V usage is TRBV6-1 and J usage is TRBJ2-7; 7 bases are a match to TRBD1. The material sequenced was unsorted PBMCs, taken roughly 6.4 years after starting antiretroviral therapy. CDR3 bases: TGTGCCAGCAGTTCCCGACAGGGCGAGCAGTACTTC. It specifies CASSSRQGEQYF.